A selection of T cell receptor beta chains follows, all from one sample in a study of blood T cell repertoires in COVID-19. TCRdb's copy holds only in-frame clones and misses some; the assay was immunoSEQ multiplex PCR. The data hold some 220,000 clones, with about 86% observed a single time. Sequencing used PBMCs or T cells enriched from blood (not recorded which). Source of these receptors: a middle-aged woman with acute COVID-19. CDR3s include the opening cysteine and the closing phenylalanine or tryptophan. A D gene is named only where the DNA matches it firmly. Part of the rows lack a size; the others show once, few, many or a class for expanded clones.

V gene	D gene	clone size	J gene	CDR3 protein	CDR3 DNA
TRBV25-1	.	few	TRBJ1-2	CASSESRLNYGYTF	TGTGCCAGCAGTGAATCCCGACTGAACTATGGCTACACCTTC
TRBV28	TRBD1	.	TRBJ2-7	CASSLGDRGLQYEQYF	TGTGCCAGCAGTTTGGGGGACAGGGGGCTCCAGTACGAGCAGTACTTC
TRBV18	TRBD1	few	TRBJ2-5	CASSPGQAGETQYF	TGTGCCAGCTCACCTGGACAGGCAGGGGAGACCCAGTACTTC
TRBV7-3	.	.	TRBJ2-5	CASSLGSGSEETQYF	TGTGCCAGCAGCTTAGGTTCAGGGTCCGAGGAGACCCAGTACTTC
TRBV27	TRBD2	.	TRBJ2-1	CASSFVLAGGPGEQFF	TGTGCCAGCAGTTTCGTCCTAGCGGGAGGGCCGGGTGAGCAGTTCTTC
TRBV11-1	TRBD2	.	TRBJ2-1	CASSLMAGGGYNEQFF	TGTGCCAGCAGCTTAATGGCGGGAGGAGGCTACAATGAGCAGTTCTTC
TRBV5-6	.	.	TRBJ2-3	CASSFQDTQYF	TGTGCCAGCAGCTTCCAAGATACGCAGTATTTT
TRBV18	TRBD2	.	TRBJ2-7	CASSVRTSGPYEQYF	TGTGCCAGCTCCGTAAGGACTAGCGGTCCCTACGAGCAGTACTTC
TRBV6-5	TRBD2	.	TRBJ2-2	CASRSGTTDTGELFF	TGTGCCAGCAGATCCGGGACTACCGACACCGGGGAGCTGTTTTTT
TRBV5-1	TRBD2	.	TRBJ2-7	CASSLAGAGGVRNEQYF	TGCGCCAGCAGCTTGGCCGGGGCGGGAGGGGTCCGCAACGAGCAGTACTTC
TRBV7-9	.	.	TRBJ2-1	CASSLTLDRNEQFF	TGTGCCAGCAGCTTAACCCTGGACAGAAATGAGCAGTTCTTC
TRBV4-1	.	.	TRBJ1-4	CASSQERQATNEKLFF	TGCGCCAGCAGCCAAGAACGACAGGCGACTAATGAAAAACTGTTTTTT
TRBV7-9	.	.	TRBJ1-2	CASRSTGSGSGYTF	TGTGCCAGCAGAAGCACAGGGTCTGGTTCTGGCTACACCTTC
TRBV28	.	.	TRBJ2-7	CASSLGQVPYEQYF	TGTGCCAGCAGTTTAGGCCAGGTCCCCTACGAGCAGTACTTC
TRBV7-9	.	.	TRBJ2-7	CASSLNPSVKVQQYF	TGTGCCAGCAGCTTAAATCCTAGCGTAAAGGTACAGCAGTACTTC
TRBV4-1	TRBD2	.	TRBJ2-7	CASSQGRASGSYEQYF	TGCGCCAGCAGCCAAGGTCGGGCTAGCGGGAGTTACGAGCAGTACTTC